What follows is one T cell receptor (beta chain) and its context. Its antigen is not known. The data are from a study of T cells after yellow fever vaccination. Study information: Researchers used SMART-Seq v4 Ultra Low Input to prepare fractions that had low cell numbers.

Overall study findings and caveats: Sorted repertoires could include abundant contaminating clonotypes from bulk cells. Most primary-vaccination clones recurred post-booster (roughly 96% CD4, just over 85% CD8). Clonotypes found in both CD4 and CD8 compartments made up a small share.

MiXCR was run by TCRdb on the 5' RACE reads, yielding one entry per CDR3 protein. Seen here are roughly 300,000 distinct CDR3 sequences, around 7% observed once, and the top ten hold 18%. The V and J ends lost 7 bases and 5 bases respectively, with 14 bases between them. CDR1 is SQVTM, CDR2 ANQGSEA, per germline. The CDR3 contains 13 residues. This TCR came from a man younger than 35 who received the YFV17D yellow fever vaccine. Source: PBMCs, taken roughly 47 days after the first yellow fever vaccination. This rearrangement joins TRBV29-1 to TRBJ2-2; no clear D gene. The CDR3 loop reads CSGEDWATGELFF. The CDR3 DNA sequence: TGCAGCGGAGAAGATTGGGCTACCGGGGAGCTGTTTTTT.